This is a list of T cell receptor beta chains from one sample in a study of blood T cell repertoires in COVID-19. Data came from immunoSEQ multiplex PCR; TCRdb stores just in-frame clones and leaves some out. The table shows about 26,000 clones, with 90% occurring only once. The sample was peripheral blood. These receptors were taken from an older man with acute or convalescent COVID-19. The CDR3 runs from the conserved cysteine through the conserved F or W. D genes are given only for firm matches. Size is stated for part of the rows, as once, few or many counts, or as a class when the clone is expanded.

TRBV28	NA	TRBJ2-1	TRBD1	TGTGCCAGCACCAGGACAGGGGTAAATGAGCAGTTCTTC	CASTRTGVNEQFF
TRBV7-8	NA	TRBJ1-2	TRBD1	TGTGCCAGCAGCTCGGGACAGGGGGCGATTAATGGCTACACCTTC	CASSSGQGAINGYTF
TRBV5-1	NA	TRBJ1-6	NA	TGCGCCAGCAGCTTGGTACCGGGGTCGGTGGATTCACCCCTCCACTTT	CASSLVPGSVDSPLHF
TRBV21-1	NA	TRBJ1-5	NA	TGTGCCAGCAAACGGGGACAGGGCCGCAATCAGCCCCAGCATTTT	CASKRGQGRNQPQHF
TRBV11-2	NA	TRBJ2-7	NA	TGTGCCAGCAGCGATTCGTCTAGTATATCCGCGCAGTACTTC	CASSDSSSISAQYF
TRBV19	once	TRBJ1-1	NA	TGTGCCAGTAATCACAGGGAGAACACTGAAGCTTTCTTT	CASNHRENTEAFF
TRBV2	NA	TRBJ2-1	NA	TGTGCCAGCAGTTCGTCGTTCGATGAGCAGTTCTTC	CASSSSFDEQFF
TRBV6-5	NA	TRBJ1-5	TRBD1	TGTGCCAGCAGCCGGACAGGCGGTCGCAATCAGCCCCAGCATTTT	CASSRTGGRNQPQHF
TRBV4-1	NA	TRBJ1-3	TRBD1	TGCGCCAGCAGCCAAGATAGTTACAGGGGGCCTCCTAGAAACACCATATATTTT	CASSQDSYRGPPRNTIYF
TRBV7-2	NA	TRBJ2-1	NA	TGTGCCAGCAGCCCCGTGAATGAGCAGTTCTTC	CASSPVNEQFF